Listed here are 4 T cell receptor beta chains from one sample, sequenced in a study of T cell responses to AZD1222 COVID-19 vaccine. Some clones are missing from TCRdb's copy, which holds only in-frame ones; the method was immunoSEQ multiplex PCR. The table shows around 150,000 clones, with about 93% occurring only once. Sequenced material: peripheral blood, taken on day 0 of AZD1222 vaccination. These TCRs come from an adult in good health.

The V and J genes are TRBV5-1 and TRBJ1-2; perhaps TRBD1 as D (5 bases). Germline V gives CDR1 SGHRS, CDR2 YFSETQ. Trimming removed 5 bases from V and 4 bases from J, with 15 bases in between. CDR3 length equals 14 residues. The CDR3 loop is CASRGGPDSYGYTF. DNA for the CDR3: TGCGCCAGCAGGGGGGGTCCGGATAGCTATGGCTACACCTTC.

The chain employs TRBV5-1 and TRBJ2-3; D ambiguous. CDR3 size: 15 residues. Germline V gene sequence: CDR1 SGHRS, CDR2 YFSETQ. Trimming shortened V by 2 bases and J by 1 base, and 11 bases separated the two germline ends. CDR3 in DNA: TGCGCCAGCAGCTTAAGAGGATGGGGCACAGATACGCAGTATTTT. Its translation: CASSLRGWGTDTQYF.

V usage is TRBV19 and J usage is TRBJ1-2, with 8 bases matching TRBD1. Germline CDR1 reads LNHDA; CDR2 reads SQIVND (reference sequence). This CDR3 is 14 amino acids long. Losses at the gene ends were 7 bases for V and 7 bases for J; bases not matched to a gene: 11. The CDR3 loop reads CASTPQAGGRGYTF. The CDR3 DNA reads TGTGCCAGTACCCCCCAGGCAGGGGGCCGTGGCTACACCTTC.

The chain recombines TRBV19 with TRBJ2-1; TRBD2 matches 7 bases. Germline assignment: CDR1 LNHDA and CDR2 SQIVND (reference sequence). The J segment lost 9 bases and the V segment lost 5 bases, leaving 19 bases of the junction unmatched. The CDR3 contains 17 residues. The CDR3 sequence: CASSGRPGGRGWSEQFF. CDR3 nucleotide sequence: TGTGCCAGTAGTGGGAGGCCGGGCGGGAGAGGCTGGAGTGAGCAGTTCTTC.